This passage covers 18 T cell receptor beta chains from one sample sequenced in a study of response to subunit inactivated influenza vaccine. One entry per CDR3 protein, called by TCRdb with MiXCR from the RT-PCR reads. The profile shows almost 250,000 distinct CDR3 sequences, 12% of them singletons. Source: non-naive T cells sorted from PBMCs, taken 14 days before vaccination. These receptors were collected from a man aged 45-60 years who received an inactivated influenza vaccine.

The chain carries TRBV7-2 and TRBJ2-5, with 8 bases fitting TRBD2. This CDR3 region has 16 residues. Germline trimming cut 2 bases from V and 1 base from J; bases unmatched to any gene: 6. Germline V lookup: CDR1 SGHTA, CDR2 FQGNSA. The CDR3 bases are TGTGCCAGCAGCTTAACAGCGGGAGCGTCCCAAGAGACCCAGTACTTC. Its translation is CASSLTAGASQETQYF.

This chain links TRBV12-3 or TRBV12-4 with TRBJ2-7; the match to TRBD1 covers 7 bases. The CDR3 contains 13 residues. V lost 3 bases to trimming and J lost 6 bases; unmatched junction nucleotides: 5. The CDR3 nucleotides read TGTGCCAGCAGTTTGGACACAGGGGCCGAGCAGTACTTC. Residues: CASSLDTGAEQYF.

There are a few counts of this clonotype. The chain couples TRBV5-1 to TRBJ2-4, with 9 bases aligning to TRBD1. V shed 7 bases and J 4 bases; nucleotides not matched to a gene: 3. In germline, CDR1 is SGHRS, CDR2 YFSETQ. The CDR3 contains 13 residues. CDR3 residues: CASSGTGKNIQYF. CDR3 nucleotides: TGCGCCAGCTCGGGGACAGGGAAAAACATTCAGTACTTC. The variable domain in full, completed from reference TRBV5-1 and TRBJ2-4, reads KAGVTQTPRYLIKTRGQQVTLSCSPISGHRSVSWYQQTPGQGLQFLFEYFSETQRNKGNFPGRFSGRQFSNSRSEMNVSTLELGDSALYLCASSGTGKNIQYFGAGTRLSVL.

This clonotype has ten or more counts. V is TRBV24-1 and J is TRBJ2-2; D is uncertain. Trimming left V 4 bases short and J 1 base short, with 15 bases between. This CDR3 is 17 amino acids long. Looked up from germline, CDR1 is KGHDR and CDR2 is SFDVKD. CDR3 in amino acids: CATSESAADKNTGELFF. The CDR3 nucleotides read TGTGCCACCAGTGAATCCGCTGCAGACAAGAACACCGGGGAGCTGTTTTTT.

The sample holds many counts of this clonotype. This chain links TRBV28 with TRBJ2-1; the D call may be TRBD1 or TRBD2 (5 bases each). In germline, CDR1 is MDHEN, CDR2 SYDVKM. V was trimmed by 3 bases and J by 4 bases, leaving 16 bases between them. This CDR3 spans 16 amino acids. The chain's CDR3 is CASSLSSGQRYNEQFF. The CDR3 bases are TGTGCCAGCAGTTTGTCGTCGGGGCAACGGTACAATGAGCAGTTCTTC.

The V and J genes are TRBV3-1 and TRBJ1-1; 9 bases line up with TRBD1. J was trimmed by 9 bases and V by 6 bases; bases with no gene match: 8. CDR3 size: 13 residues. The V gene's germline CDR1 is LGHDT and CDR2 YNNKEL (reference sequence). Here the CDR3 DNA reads TGTGCCAGCAGACAACAGGGGGCTGGACAAGCTTTCTTT. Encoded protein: CASRQQGAGQAFF.

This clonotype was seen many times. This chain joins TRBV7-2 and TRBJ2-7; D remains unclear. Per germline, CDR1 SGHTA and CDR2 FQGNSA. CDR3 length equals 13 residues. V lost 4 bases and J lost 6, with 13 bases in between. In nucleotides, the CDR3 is TGTGCCAGCAGCTCGTTTTCTGGTGGCGAGCAGTACTTC. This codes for CASSSFSGGEQYF.

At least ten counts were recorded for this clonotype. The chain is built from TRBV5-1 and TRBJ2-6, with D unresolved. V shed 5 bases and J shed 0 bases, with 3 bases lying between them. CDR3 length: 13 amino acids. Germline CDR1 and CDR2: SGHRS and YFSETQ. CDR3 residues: CASSFSGANVLTF. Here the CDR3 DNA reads TGCGCCAGCAGTTTCTCTGGGGCCAACGTCCTGACTTTC.

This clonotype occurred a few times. Written as DNA, the CDR3 is TGTGCCAGCAGTCGACAGGGGAGCGCAGGCAATGAGCAGTTCTTC. It is translated as CASSRQGSAGNEQFF. The chain employs TRBV28 and TRBJ2-1; TRBD1 aligns across 8 bases. Germline CDR1 and CDR2: MDHEN and SYDVKM. The CDR3 runs to 15 residues. J was trimmed by 6 bases and V by 5 bases; bases with no gene match: 9.

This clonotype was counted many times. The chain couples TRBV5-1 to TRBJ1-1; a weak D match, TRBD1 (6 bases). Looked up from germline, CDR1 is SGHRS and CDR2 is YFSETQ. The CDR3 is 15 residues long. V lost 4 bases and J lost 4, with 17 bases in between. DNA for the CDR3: TGCGCCAGCAGCAGCCGGACGGGGGCCAGCACTGAAGCTTTCTTT. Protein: CASSSRTGASTEAFF.

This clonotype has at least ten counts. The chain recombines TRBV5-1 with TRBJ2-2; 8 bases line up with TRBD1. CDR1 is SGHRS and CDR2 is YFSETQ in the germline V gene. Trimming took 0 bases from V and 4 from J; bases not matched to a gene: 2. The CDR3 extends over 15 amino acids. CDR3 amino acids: CASSLAGGSTGELFF. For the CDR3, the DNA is TGCGCCAGCAGCTTGGCAGGGGGCAGCACCGGGGAGCTGTTTTTT.

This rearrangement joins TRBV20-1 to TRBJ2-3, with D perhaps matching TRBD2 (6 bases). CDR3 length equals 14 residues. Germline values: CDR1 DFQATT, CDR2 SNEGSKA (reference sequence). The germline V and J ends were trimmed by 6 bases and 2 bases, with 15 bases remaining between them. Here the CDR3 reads CSAQSGSITDTQYF. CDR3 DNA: TGCAGTGCCCAAAGCGGGTCTATCACAGATACGCAGTATTTT.

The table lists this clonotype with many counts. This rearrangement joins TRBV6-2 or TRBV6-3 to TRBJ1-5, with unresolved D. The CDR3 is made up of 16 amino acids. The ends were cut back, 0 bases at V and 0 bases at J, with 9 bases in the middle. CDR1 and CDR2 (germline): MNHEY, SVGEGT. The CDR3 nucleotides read TGTGCCAGCAGTTACTCGCAAGGGAATAGCAATCAGCCCCAGCATTTT. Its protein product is CASSYSQGNSNQPQHF.

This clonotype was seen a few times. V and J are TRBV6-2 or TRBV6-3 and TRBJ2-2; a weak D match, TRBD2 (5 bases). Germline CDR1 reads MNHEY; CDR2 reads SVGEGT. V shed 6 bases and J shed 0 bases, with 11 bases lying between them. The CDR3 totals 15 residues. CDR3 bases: TGTGCCAGCAGGGAGCGGAGGACGAACACCGGGGAGCTGTTTTTT. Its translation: CASRERRTNTGELFF.

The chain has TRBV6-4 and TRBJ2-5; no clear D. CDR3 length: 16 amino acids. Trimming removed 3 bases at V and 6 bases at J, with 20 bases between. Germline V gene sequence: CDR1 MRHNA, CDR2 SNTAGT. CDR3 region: CASSERVRKGPKTQYF. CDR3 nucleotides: TGTGCCAGCAGTGAAAGGGTCCGAAAAGGCCCCAAGACCCAGTACTTC.

The CDR3 protein is CASSLGGQSNMNTEAFF. In DNA, the CDR3 is TGCGCCAGCAGCTTGGGCGGACAGTCCAATATGAACACTGAAGCTTTCTTT. The chain uses TRBV5-1 and TRBJ1-1, with a weak D call TRBD1 (6 bases). This CDR3 is 17 amino acids long. CDR1 and CDR2 from the germline V gene are SGHRS and YFSETQ. The germline V and J ends were trimmed by 0 bases and 0 bases, with 15 bases remaining between them.

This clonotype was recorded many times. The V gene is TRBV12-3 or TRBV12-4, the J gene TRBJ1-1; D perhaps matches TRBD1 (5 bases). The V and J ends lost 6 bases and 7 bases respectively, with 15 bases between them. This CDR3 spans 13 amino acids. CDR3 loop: CASRVQALNEAFF. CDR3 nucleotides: TGTGCCAGCAGGGTACAGGCACTGAATGAAGCTTTCTTT.

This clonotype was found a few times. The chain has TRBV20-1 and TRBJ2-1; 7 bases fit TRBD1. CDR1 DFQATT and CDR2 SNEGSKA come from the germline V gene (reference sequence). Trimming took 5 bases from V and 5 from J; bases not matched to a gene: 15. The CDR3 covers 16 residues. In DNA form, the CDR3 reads TGCAGTGCTTCACCCCTCGACAGGGCCCAACACAATGAGCAGTTCTTC. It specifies CSASPLDRAQHNEQFF.